This paragraph reports one TCR beta chain. The antigen is unknown. This record comes from a study of fetal regulatory T cell absence and autoimmunity. With 4 bases removed from V and 1 base from J, the gap between germline ends came to 6 bases. The CDR3 covers 13 residues. Germline values: CDR1 LNHDA, CDR2 SQIVND (reference sequence). Sequencing was at survey level. TCRdb's table, derived via immunoSEQ multiplex PCR, lists solely in-frame clones and lacks some. The sample shows more than 85,000 clones, 60% to 80% of them seen only once. Study findings and constraints: Oligoclonal TCR enrichment in pancreas over cord blood reached over 100-fold for some clones.

The specimen sequenced was pancreas tissue. The V gene is TRBV19, the J gene TRBJ2-3, with D possibly matching TRBD1 (6 bases). The TCR sequence derives from a male donor with IPEX syndrome. In nucleotides, the CDR3 is TGTGCCAGTAGTAGGACAGGCACAGATACGCAGTATTTT. As protein: CASSRTGTDTQYF. Full variable domain (outside the CDR3, taken from reference TRBV19 and TRBJ2-3): DGGITQSPKYLFRKEGQNVTLSCEQNLNHDAMYWYRQDPGQGLRLIYYSQIVNDFQKGDIAEGYSVSREKKESFPLTVTSAQKNPTAFYLCASSRTGTDTQYFGPGTRLTVL.